One and the same sample provided the 14 T cell receptor beta chains below, sequenced in a study of long-term antiretroviral therapy in people with HIV. The run of the v3.0 immunoSEQ assay was at survey level. The protocol was immunoSEQ multiplex PCR, while the TCRdb copy is restricted to in-frame clones and leaves out a portion. The sample holds about 21,000 clones, roughly 87% seen once. Sample: unsorted PBMCs, taken 0.2 years before starting antiretroviral therapy. The receptors were gathered from a man between 18 and 29 years old with HIV.

The J gene is TRBJ2-2, the V gene TRBV19; perhaps TRBD2 as D (5 bases). Trimming pared 5 bases from V and 1 base from J, leaving 14 bases between. CDR1 and CDR2 (germline): LNHDA, SQIVND (reference sequence). The CDR3 covers 16 residues. The CDR3 coding sequence is TGTGCCAGTAGTTCCTACGGACGGGGGAACACCGGGGAGCTGTTTTTT. It is translated as CASSSYGRGNTGELFF.

V is TRBV19 and J is TRBJ2-7; tentative D call: TRBD1 (6 bases). Deletions cut 5 bases from V and 5 bases from J, with 16 bases between. The CDR3 totals 14 residues. Germline CDR1 is LNHDA and CDR2 is SQIVND (reference sequence). CDR3 sequence: CASSPRKGDNEQYF. In DNA form, the CDR3 reads TGTGCCAGTAGTCCCCGCAAGGGGGACAACGAGCAGTACTTC. Together with reference TRBV19 and TRBJ2-7, the CDR3 gives the full variable domain: DGGITQSPKYLFRKEGQNVTLSCEQNLNHDAMYWYRQDPGQGLRLIYYSQIVNDFQKGDIAEGYSVSREKKESFPLTVTSAQKNPTAFYLCASSPRKGDNEQYFGPGTRLTVT.

The DNA of the CDR3 is TGTGCCAGCTCACCGTACGTGAACTCTGGGGCCAACGTCCTGACTTTC. The encoded protein is CASSPYVNSGANVLTF. The chain carries TRBV18 and TRBJ2-6; D gene unclear. Deletions cut 3 bases from V and 0 bases from J, with 9 bases between. CDR3 size: 16 residues. Germline values: CDR1 KGHSH, CDR2 LQKENI.

The chain is built from TRBV6-5 and TRBJ2-1; no reliable D call. Germline V gene lookup returns CDR1 MNHEY and CDR2 SVGAGI. The V and J ends lost 2 bases and 5 bases respectively, with 10 bases between them. The CDR3 is 14 amino acids. CDR3 amino acids: CASSYGPVDNEQFF. The DNA for the CDR3 is TGTGCCAGCAGTTACGGGCCTGTAGACAATGAGCAGTTCTTC.

V usage is TRBV29-1 and J usage is TRBJ2-1; 9 bases align to TRBD2. This CDR3 region has 16 residues. CDR1 is SQVTM, CDR2 ANQGSEA, per germline. Trimming at V came to 6 bases and at J to 7 bases, leaving 16 bases not matched to a gene. CDR3 amino acids: CSVRTSVGLGANEQFF. In DNA form, the CDR3 reads TGCAGCGTACGGACTAGCGTCGGCCTTGGGGCAAATGAGCAGTTCTTC.

The chain is built from TRBV6-5 and TRBJ2-3; D is unresolved. Germline V gene data show CDR1 as MNHEY and CDR2 as SVGAGI. Trimming pared 10 bases from V and 6 bases from J, leaving 17 bases between. The CDR3 is 13 amino acids. Written as DNA, the CDR3 is TGTGCCACCCGCCCGCCAGGAGCGGATACGCAGTATTTT. This translates into CATRPPGADTQYF.

This clone was picked up one time. The junction does not match germline at one end; this may be a read error. This chain links TRBV2 with TRBJ1-1; the D gene is possibly TRBD1 (6 bases). Germline V lookup: CDR1 SNHLY, CDR2 FYNNEI. CDR3 length equals 15 residues. CDR3 region: CASIEEVGADTEAFF. CDR3 nucleotides: TGTGCCAGCATTGAAGAGGTGGGGGCCGACACTGAAGCTTTCTTT.

This clone appeared once. V is TRBV18 and J is TRBJ1-2, with a possible D match to TRBD1 (5 bases). CDR3 length equals 14 residues. CDR1 and CDR2 from the germline V gene are KGHSH and LQKENI. V was clipped by 2 bases and J by 4 bases, with 11 bases between them. The CDR3 here is CASSPGGLSYGYTF. In DNA, the CDR3 is TGTGCCAGCTCACCAGGGGGACTCTCCTATGGCTACACCTTC. Complete variable domain (other parts from reference TRBV18 and TRBJ1-2): NAGVMQNPRHLVRRRGQEARLRCSPMKGHSHVYWYRQLPEEGLKFMVYLQKENIIDESGMPKERFSAEFPKEGPSILRIQQVVRGDSAAYFCASSPGGLSYGYTFGSGTRLTVV.

This clone was recorded once. This chain connects TRBV6-1 to TRBJ2-7; D not resolved. With 6 bases removed from V and 0 bases from J, the gap between germline ends came to 3 bases. The CDR3 has 11 amino acids. Germline assignment: CDR1 MNHNS and CDR2 SASEGT. The chain's CDR3 is CASRNSYEQYF. CDR3 DNA: TGTGCCAGCAGAAACTCCTACGAGCAGTACTTC.

The rearrangement links TRBV15 to TRBJ1-5; D unresolved. Per the germline V gene, CDR1 is LNHNV and CDR2 is YYDKDF (reference sequence). The CDR3 length is 13 residues. Trimming took 0 bases from V and 7 from J, leaving 7 bases between them. The CDR3 sequence is CATSRDRPQPQHF. The CDR3 coding sequence is TGTGCCACCAGCAGAGATCGTCCCCAGCCCCAGCATTTT.

With respect to this clone: Other DNA sequences in this specimen translate into the identical CDR3. The chain links TRBV11-2 to TRBJ2-7; no firm D call. This CDR3 is built from 11 residues. V gave up 1 base and J gave up 6 bases, with 4 bases separating them. Germline CDR1 is SGHAT and CDR2 is FQNNGV. The CDR3 DNA follows: TGTGCCAGCAGCTTAGTCGGCGAGCAGTACTTC. Residues: CASSLVGEQYF.

This clone was seen a handful of times. The chain couples TRBV7-9 to TRBJ2-1; possibly TRBD2 for D (5 bases). V lost 3 bases and J lost 7, with 13 bases in between. This CDR3 has 14 amino acids. The V gene's germline CDR1 is SEHNR and CDR2 FQNEAQ (reference sequence). The CDR3 protein is CASSFPSGYNEQFF. The DNA for the CDR3 is TGTGCCAGCAGCTTCCCGTCGGGATATAATGAGCAGTTCTTC.

V gene TRBV5-1 combines with J gene TRBJ2-7; D remains unclear. Per germline, CDR1 SGHRS and CDR2 YFSETQ. This CDR3 region has 16 residues. V was pared by 0 bases and J by 2 bases, with 15 bases between. CDR3 nucleotides: TGCGCCAGCAGCTTGGATCTTGGCTCCCTAGCCTACGAGCAGTACTTC. As protein: CASSLDLGSLAYEQYF.

This sequence joins TRBV5-1 and TRBJ1-1; tentatively, D is TRBD1 (5 bases). V was cut by 4 bases and J by 0 bases, with 10 bases left in between. Germline V gives CDR1 SGHRS, CDR2 YFSETQ. This CDR3 is built from 14 residues. The CDR3 is CASSTQGMNTEAFF. The CDR3 nucleotides read TGCGCCAGCAGCACCCAGGGAATGAACACTGAAGCTTTCTTT. The full variable domain, rest sourced from reference TRBV5-1 and TRBJ1-1, is KAGVTQTPRYLIKTRGQQVTLSCSPISGHRSVSWYQQTPGQGLQFLFEYFSETQRNKGNFPGRFSGRQFSNSRSEMNVSTLELGDSALYLCASSTQGMNTEAFFGQGTRLTVV.